The clone carrying this T cell receptor (beta chain) was observed a single time. As yet, its antigen is unknown. This sample stems from a study of OX40 agonist ivuxolimab in advanced cancers. Study in general: Ivuxolimab is an agonistic anti-OX40 (CD134) antibody, and patients were treated with it. Intravenous ivuxolimab was administered to patients every 2 weeks at 0.01 to 10 mg/kg.

Germline assignment: CDR1 SEHNR and CDR2 FQNEAQ (reference sequence). The CDR3 length is 16 residues. V shed 3 bases and J shed 1 base, with 10 bases lying between them. Whole-study findings and limits: Averaged across samples, CD8+ T cells carried more expanded clones than CD4+ did. Several nonresponders also turned out to have low normalized T-cell clonal expansion.

Assay used: immunoSEQ multiplex PCR; TCRdb lists only in-frame clones, some missing. In the table there are about 66,000 clones, 85% of which are singletons. The TCR comes from an adult with an advanced solid tumor such as melanoma, head and neck, liver or kidney cancer. Specimen: CD4+ or CD8+ T cells sorted from blood, collected in a trial of the OX40 agonist ivuxolimab. V gene TRBV7-9 combines with J gene TRBJ2-6, with a possible D match to TRBD1 (6 bases). The CDR3 region is CASSFPQGSGANVLTF. As DNA, the CDR3 is TGTGCCAGCAGCTTCCCCCAGGGGTCTGGGGCCAACGTCCTGACTTTC.